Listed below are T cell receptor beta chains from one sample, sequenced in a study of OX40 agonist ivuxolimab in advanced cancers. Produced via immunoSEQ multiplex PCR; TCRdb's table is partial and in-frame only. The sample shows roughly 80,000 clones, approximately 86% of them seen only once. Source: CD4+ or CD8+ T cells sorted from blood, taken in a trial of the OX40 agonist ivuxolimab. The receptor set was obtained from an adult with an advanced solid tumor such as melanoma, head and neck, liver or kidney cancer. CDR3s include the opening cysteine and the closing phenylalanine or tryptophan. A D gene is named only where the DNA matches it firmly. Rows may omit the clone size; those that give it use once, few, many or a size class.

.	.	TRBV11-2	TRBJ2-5	CASSLVGGGKETQYF	TGTGCCAGCAGCTTAGTGGGTGGGGGGAAAGAGACCCAGTACTTC
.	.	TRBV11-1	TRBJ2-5	CASSFQDQETQYF	TGTGCCAGCAGCTTCCAGGACCAAGAGACCCAGTACTTC
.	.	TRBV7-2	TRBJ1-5	CASSGAGFGNQPQHF	TGTGCCAGCAGCGGGGCGGGGTTTGGCAATCAGCCCCAGCATTTT
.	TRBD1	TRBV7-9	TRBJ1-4	CASSLTGAQGEKLFF	TGTGCCAGCAGCCTAACTGGTGCACAGGGGGAAAAACTGTTTTTT
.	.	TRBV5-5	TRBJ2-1	CASSLQGTNLEQFF	TGTGCCAGCAGCTTACAGGGCACAAACCTTGAGCAGTTCTTC
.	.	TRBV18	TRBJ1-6	CASSPSSYNSPLHF	TGTGCCAGCTCACCAAGCTCCTATAATTCACCCCTCCACTTT
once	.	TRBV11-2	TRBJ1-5	CASSQDPGGQPQHF	TGTGCCAGCAGCCAGGACCCCGGTGGTCAGCCCCAGCATTTT
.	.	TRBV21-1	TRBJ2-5	CASAPQGSETQYF	TGTGCCAGCGCTCCTCAGGGCAGCGAGACCCAGTACTTC
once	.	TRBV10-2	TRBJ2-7	CASSLQGSYEQYF	TGCGCCAGCAGCCTCCAGGGGTCTTACGAGCAGTACTTC
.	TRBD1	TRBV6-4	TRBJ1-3	CARGQWDRGSGNTIYF	TGTGCCAGGGGTCAGTGGGACAGGGGATCTGGAAACACCATATATTTT
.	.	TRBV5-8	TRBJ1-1	CASVGGGARTEAFF	TGTGCCAGCGTTGGGGGAGGAGCCCGCACTGAAGCTTTCTTT
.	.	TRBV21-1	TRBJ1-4	CASRDRGINEKLFF	TGTGCCAGCAGAGACAGGGGAATTAATGAAAAACTGTTTTTT
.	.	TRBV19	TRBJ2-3	CATLEQGIGTDTQYF	TGTGCCACCCTCGAACAGGGCATCGGCACAGATACGCAGTATTTT
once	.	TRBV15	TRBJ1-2	CATSRDRESGYTF	TGTGCCACCAGCAGAGACAGGGAATCGGGCTACACCTTC
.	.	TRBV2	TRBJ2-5	CASSEEEGSQETQYF	TGTGCCAGCAGTGAAGAGGAGGGCAGCCAAGAGACCCAGTACTTC
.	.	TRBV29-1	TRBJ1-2	CSVGRALDGYTF	TGCAGCGTAGGCAGGGCTCTGGATGGCTACACCTTC
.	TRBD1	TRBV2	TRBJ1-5	CASRGTGRPINQPQHF	TGTGCCAGCAGGGGGACAGGGCGTCCAATCAATCAGCCCCAGCATTTT
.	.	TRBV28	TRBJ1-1	CASSLGPSNTEAFF	TGTGCCAGCAGCTTGGGGCCCTCTAACACTGAAGCTTTCTTT
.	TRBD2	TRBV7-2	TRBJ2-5	CASGVAGLAAGETQYF	TGTGCCAGCGGCGTCGCCGGACTAGCGGCCGGGGAGACCCAGTACTTC
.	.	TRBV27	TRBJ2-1	CASRNTRSAGSYNEQFF	TGTGCCAGTAGGAACACTAGATCGGCGGGATCCTACAATGAGCAGTTCTTC
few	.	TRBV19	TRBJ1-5	CASSNTQGFRQPQHF	TGTGCCAGTAGTAATACACAGGGTTTCCGTCAGCCCCAGCATTTT
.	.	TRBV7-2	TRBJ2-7	CASSLVSVSGGDNYEQYF	TGTGCCAGCAGCTTAGTCTCCGTTTCCGGGGGCGACAACTACGAGCAGTACTTC
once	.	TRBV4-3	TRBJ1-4	CASSLRTAVTNEKLFF	TGCGCCAGCAGCCTAAGGACAGCCGTTACAAATGAAAAACTGTTTTTT
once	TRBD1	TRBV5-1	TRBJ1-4	CASSFQQGALDNEKLFF	TGCGCCAGCAGCTTCCAACAGGGGGCTCTCGATAATGAAAAACTGTTTTTT